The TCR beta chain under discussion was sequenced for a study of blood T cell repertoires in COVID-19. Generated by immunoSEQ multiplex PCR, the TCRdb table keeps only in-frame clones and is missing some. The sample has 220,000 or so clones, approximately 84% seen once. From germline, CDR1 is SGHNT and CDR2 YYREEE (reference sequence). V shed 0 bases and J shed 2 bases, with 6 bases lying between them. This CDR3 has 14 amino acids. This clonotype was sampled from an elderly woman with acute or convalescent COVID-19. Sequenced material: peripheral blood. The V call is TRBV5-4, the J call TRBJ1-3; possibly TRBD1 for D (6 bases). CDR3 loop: CASSLDRAGNTIYF. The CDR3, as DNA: TGTGCCAGCAGCTTGGACAGGGCTGGAAACACCATATATTTT.